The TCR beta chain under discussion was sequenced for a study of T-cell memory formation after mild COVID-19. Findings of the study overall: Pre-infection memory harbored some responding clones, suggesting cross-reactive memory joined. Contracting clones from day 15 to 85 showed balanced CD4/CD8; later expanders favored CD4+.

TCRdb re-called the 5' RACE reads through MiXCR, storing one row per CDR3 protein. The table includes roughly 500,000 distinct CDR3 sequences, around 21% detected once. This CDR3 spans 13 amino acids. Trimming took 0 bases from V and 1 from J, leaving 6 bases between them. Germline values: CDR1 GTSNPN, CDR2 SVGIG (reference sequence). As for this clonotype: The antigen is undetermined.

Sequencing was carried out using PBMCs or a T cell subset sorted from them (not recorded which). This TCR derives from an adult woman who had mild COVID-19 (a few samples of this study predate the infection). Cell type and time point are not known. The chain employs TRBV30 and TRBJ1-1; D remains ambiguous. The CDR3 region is CAWSVVGNTEAFF. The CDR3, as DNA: TGTGCCTGGAGTGTAGTAGGGAACACTGAAGCTTTCTTT.